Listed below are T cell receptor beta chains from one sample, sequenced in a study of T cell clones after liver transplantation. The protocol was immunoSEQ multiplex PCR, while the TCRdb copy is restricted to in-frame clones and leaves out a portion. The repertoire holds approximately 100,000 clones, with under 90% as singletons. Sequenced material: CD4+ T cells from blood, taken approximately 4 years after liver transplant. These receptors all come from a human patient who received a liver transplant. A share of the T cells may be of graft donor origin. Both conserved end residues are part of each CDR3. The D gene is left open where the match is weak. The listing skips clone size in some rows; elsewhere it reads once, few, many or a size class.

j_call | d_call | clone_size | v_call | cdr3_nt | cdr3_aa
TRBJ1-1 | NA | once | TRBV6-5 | TGTGCCAGCAGTTACTCGGCGGGGGACACTGAAGCTTTCTTT | CASSYSAGDTEAFF
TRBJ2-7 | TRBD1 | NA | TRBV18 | TGTGCCAGCTCACCCCCGAGAGGACAGGGGTCCTACGAGCAGTACTTC | CASSPPRGQGSYEQYF
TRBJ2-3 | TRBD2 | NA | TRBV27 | TGTGCCAGCAGTTTATTATCGGGAGGAGGCACAGATACGCAGTATTTT | CASSLLSGGGTDTQYF
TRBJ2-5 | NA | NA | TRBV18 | TGTGCCAGCTCACTCACCCTGGTCCCGGGCCAAGAGACCCAGTACTTC | CASSLTLVPGQETQYF
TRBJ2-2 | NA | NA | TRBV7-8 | TGTGCCAGCAGCTTAGATGGCAGGGAATCCGGGGAGCTGTTTTTT | CASSLDGRESGELFF
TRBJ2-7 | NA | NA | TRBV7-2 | TGTGCCAGCAGCTTACCACCCTACGAGCAGTACTTC | CASSLPPYEQYF
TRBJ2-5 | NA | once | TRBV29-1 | TGCAGCGCTGAGACGTTCGAATCGACGAGGGAGACCCAGTACTTC | CSAETFESTRETQYF
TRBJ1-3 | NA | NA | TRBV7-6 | TGTGCCAGCAGCTTAGTAGCAGGGGCCGACTCTGGAAACACCATATATTTT | CASSLVAGADSGNTIYF
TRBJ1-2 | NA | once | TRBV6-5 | TGTGCCAGCAGTCCAGGGCTTGCGAGACCTACCGGCTACACCTTC | CASSPGLARPTGYTF
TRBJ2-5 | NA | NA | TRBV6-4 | TGTGCCAGCAGCCGGGAGATCGGGGAGACCCAGTACTTC | CASSREIGETQYF
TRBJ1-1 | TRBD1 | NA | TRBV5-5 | TGTGCCAGCAGCCCAGGGGGAGGGTTGGAAGCTTTCTTT | CASSPGGGLEAFF
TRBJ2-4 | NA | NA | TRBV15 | TGTGCCACCAGCCCTCGTCTAAATCTCAAAAACATTCAGTACTTC | CATSPRLNLKNIQYF
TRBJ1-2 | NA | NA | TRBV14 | TGTGCCAGCAGCCTACAGGGTTGGGTATCTGGCTACACCTTC | CASSLQGWVSGYTF
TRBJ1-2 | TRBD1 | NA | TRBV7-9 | TGTGCCAGCAGCTTACCCCAAGGGACAGCTAACTATGGCTACACCTTC | CASSLPQGTANYGYTF
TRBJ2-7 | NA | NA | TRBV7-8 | TGTGCCAGCAGCCTCCTGCAGGGGGGGACCTACGAGCAGTACTTC | CASSLLQGGTYEQYF
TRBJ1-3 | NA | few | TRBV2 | TGTGCCAGCAAGGGGGGCCCCTCTGGAAACACCATATATTTT | CASKGGPSGNTIYF
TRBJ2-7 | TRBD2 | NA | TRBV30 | TGTGCCTGGAGTTCGGGGGGTTCCTACGAGCAGTACTTC | CAWSSGGSYEQYF
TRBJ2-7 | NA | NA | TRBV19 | TGTGCCAGTTCTACAGGGTTTTACGAGCAGTACTTC | CASSTGFYEQYF
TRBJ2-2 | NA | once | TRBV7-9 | TGTGCCAGCAGCACCAGACAGGACACGAACACCGGGGAGCTGTTTTTT | CASSTRQDTNTGELFF
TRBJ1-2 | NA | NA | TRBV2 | TGTGCCAGCAGCGCAGAACAGGGCCTCTATGGCTACACCTTC | CASSAEQGLYGYTF
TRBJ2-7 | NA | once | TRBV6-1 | TGTGCCAGCAGTGTGCAGGGGACTTACGAGCAGTACTTC | CASSVQGTYEQYF
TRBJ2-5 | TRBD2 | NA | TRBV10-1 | TGCGCCAGCAGTGAGGGACTAGCGGGATCCCGCGAGACCCAGTACTTC | CASSEGLAGSRETQYF
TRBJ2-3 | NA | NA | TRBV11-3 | TGTGCCAGCAGCCCACGGGGGAGTGTGGATACGCAGTATTTT | CASSPRGSVDTQYF
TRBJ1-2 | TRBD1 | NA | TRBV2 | TGTGCCAGCAGTGCAGGGGGGTCTGGCTACACCTTC | CASSAGGSGYTF
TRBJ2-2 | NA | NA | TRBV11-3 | TGTGCCAGCAGTTCTCGCAGGGCCGGCGGGGAGCTGTTTTTT | CASSSRRAGGELFF
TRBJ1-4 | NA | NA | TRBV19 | TGTGCCAGTAGATCAGGGGCTAATGAAAAACTGTTTTTT | CASRSGANEKLFF
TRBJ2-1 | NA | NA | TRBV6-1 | TGTGCCAGCTACAGCGTGCGTGAGCAGTTCTTC | CASYSVREQFF
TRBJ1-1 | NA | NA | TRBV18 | TGTGCCAGCTCACCACAGGGTCTGAACACTGAAGCTTTCTTT | CASSPQGLNTEAFF
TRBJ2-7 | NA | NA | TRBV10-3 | TGTGCCATCAGCCCGGGACACCCCTACGAGCAGTACTTC | CAISPGHPYEQYF
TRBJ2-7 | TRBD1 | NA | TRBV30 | TGTGCCTGGAGTCCCGGGACAGTCTACGAGCAGTACTTC | CAWSPGTVYEQYF
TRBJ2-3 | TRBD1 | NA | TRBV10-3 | TGTGCCATCAGTGCCGGGACAGTCGCAGATACGCAGTATTTT | CAISAGTVADTQYF
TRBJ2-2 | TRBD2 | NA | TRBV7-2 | TGTGCCAGCAGGCCGACTAGCGTCACCGGGGAGCTGTTTTTT | CASRPTSVTGELFF
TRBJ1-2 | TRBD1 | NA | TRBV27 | TGTGCCAGCAGTTTATATTGGACAGGAGAATATAACTATGGCTACACCTTC | CASSLYWTGEYNYGYTF
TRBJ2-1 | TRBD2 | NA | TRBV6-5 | TGTGCCAGCAGCCCGGGACTAGCGAATTGGAATGAGCAGTTCTTC | CASSPGLANWNEQFF
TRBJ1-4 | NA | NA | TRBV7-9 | TGTGCCAGCAGCCCCCGAGGGGGGGCAGCTAATGAAAAACTGTTTTTT | CASSPRGGAANEKLFF
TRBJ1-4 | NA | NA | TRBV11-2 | TGTGCCAGCAGCTTGGGACGGAAAAATGAAAAACTGTTTTTT | CASSLGRKNEKLFF